The rows below give T cell receptor beta chains drawn from one sample of a study of cytomegalovirus exposure and HLA in healthy donors. Some clones are missing from TCRdb's copy, which holds only in-frame ones; the method was immunoSEQ multiplex PCR. The sample has 200,000 or so clones, 76% seen once. Sequenced material: PBMCs. These receptors all stem from a man younger than 35 in good health and CMV-seronegative. CDR3s include the opening cysteine and the closing phenylalanine or tryptophan. Fields, in order: D gene, clone size, J gene, V gene, CDR3 protein, CDR3 DNA. D genes are given only for firm matches. Size tells how often a clone was seen (once, few, many) or the class of an expanded clone, and some rows leave it out.

TRBD1,NA,TRBJ2-1,TRBV2,CASSEVQGVISYNEQFF,TGTGCCAGCAGTGAGGTGCAGGGGGTTATTTCCTACAATGAGCAGTTCTTC
TRBD2,NA,TRBJ2-7,TRBV19,CASSGGLAGSYEQYF,TGTGCCAGTAGTGGGGGACTAGCGGGTTCCTACGAGCAGTACTTC
NA,NA,TRBJ2-4,TRBV2,CASLDSGVPYF,TGTGCCAGCTTAGACTCCGGGGTCCCGTACTTC
NA,few,TRBJ2-1,TRBV21-1,CASSNDQAGGNNEQFF,TGTGCCAGCAGCAATGATCAGGCGGGAGGAAACAATGAGCAGTTCTTC
NA,few,TRBJ1-1,TRBV25-1,CASSAGLGTNGANF,TGTGCCAGCAGTGCGGGTCTGGGGACAAATGGAGCCAACTTT
NA,NA,TRBJ2-1,TRBV7-2,CASSLRRNEQFF,TGTGCCAGCAGCTTGAGGAGGAATGAGCAGTTCTTC
NA,NA,TRBJ1-1,TRBV2,CASRSSCEAFF,TGTGCCTCGAGGTCCTCCTGTGAAGCTTTCTTT
TRBD2,NA,TRBJ2-1,TRBV15,CATSRVSAGGLNEQFF,TGTGCCACCAGCAGAGTATCAGCGGGAGGTCTCAATGAGCAGTTCTTC
NA,NA,TRBJ2-4,TRBV27,CASTGGPGTKNIQYF,TGTGCCAGCACTGGAGGGCCGGGGACCAAAAACATTCAGTACTTC
NA,NA,TRBJ1-1,TRBV5-4,CASSLQGEAFF,TGTGCCAGCAGCTTACAGGGTGAAGCTTTCTTT
NA,NA,TRBJ2-3,TRBV19,CASSIAGSDTQYF,TGTGCCAGTAGTATAGCGGGGTCAGATACGCAGTATTTT
TRBD1,NA,TRBJ2-7,TRBV29-1,CSVQGQGAWEQYF,TGCAGCGTCCAGGGACAGGGGGCGTGGGAGCAGTACTTC
TRBD2,few,TRBJ2-1,TRBV15,CATSQSGWRGGNEQFF,TGTGCCACCAGCCAGAGCGGATGGCGGGGGGGGAATGAGCAGTTCTTC
NA,NA,TRBJ2-7,TRBV6-1,CASSEEFWGGARTGAYEQYF,TGTGCCAGCAGTGAAGAGTTTTGGGGGGGGGCACGGACGGGCGCCTACGAGCAGTACTTC
TRBD2,NA,TRBJ2-5,TRBV5-1,CASGPGTSGRQTQYF,TGCGCCAGCGGACCAGGGACTAGCGGGAGACAGACCCAGTACTTC
TRBD2,NA,TRBJ2-3,TRBV29-1,CSVSGHYGLAGAVDTQYF,TGCAGCGTTTCCGGACACTATGGACTAGCGGGAGCCGTAGATACGCAGTATTTT
NA,NA,TRBJ2-1,TRBV7-8,CASGAGSSYNEQFF,TGTGCCAGCGGGGCGGGAAGCTCCTACAATGAGCAGTTCTTC
NA,NA,TRBJ1-5,TRBV27,CASGLGGQSNQPQHF,TGTGCCAGCGGCCTAGGAGGGCAGTCGAATCAGCCCCAGCATTTT
TRBD1,few,TRBJ2-1,TRBV5-1,CASSLPGTGYRREQFF,TGCGCCAGCAGCTTGCCCGGGACAGGCTATAGACGGGAGCAGTTCTTC
NA,NA,TRBJ2-7,TRBV2,CASSLSYEQYF,TGTGCCAGCAGCCTCTCCTACGAGCAGTACTTC
NA,NA,TRBJ2-7,TRBV7-9,CASSFSLRGSKVSGEQYF,TGTGCCAGCAGCTTTTCGCTCCGTGGGAGTAAAGTTTCGGGCGAGCAGTACTTC
TRBD1,few,TRBJ2-6,TRBV28,CASSLHPGTGGSGANVLTF,TGTGCCAGCAGTCTCCACCCCGGGACAGGGGGCTCTGGGGCCAACGTCCTGACTTTC
NA,NA,TRBJ1-2,TRBV28,CASGQFGRRYGYTF,TGTGCCAGCGGCCAATTTGGGCGTCGCTATGGCTACACCTTC
NA,NA,TRBJ2-6,TRBV7-9,CASSPRRSGANVLTF,TGTGCCAGCAGCCCAAGGAGGTCCGGGGCCAACGTCCTGACTTTC
TRBD1,NA,TRBJ2-7,TRBV29-1,CSVLGTGLYEQYF,TGCAGCGTTCTTGGGACAGGGTTATACGAGCAGTACTTC
NA,NA,TRBJ2-7,TRBV5-1,CASTPVDRGNEQYF,TGCGCCAGCACCCCCGTCGACCGAGGGAACGAGCAGTACTTC
NA,few,TRBJ2-7,TRBV7-6,CASSRAQGSSYEQYF,TGTGCCAGCAGCCGAGCGCAGGGGAGCTCCTACGAGCAGTACTTC
NA,NA,TRBJ2-5,TRBV5-5,CASSLGGQRDQETQYF,TGTGCCAGCAGCTTAGGTGGACAGAGGGACCAAGAGACCCAGTACTTC
TRBD1,NA,TRBJ1-1,TRBV2,CASTGQMNTEAFF,TGTGCCAGCACGGGACAGATGAACACTGAAGCTTTCTTT
NA,few,TRBJ2-1,TRBV11-2,CASSSGGPGNEQFF,TGTGCCAGCAGCTCGGGGGGCCCTGGGAATGAGCAGTTCTTC
TRBD1,NA,TRBJ1-1,TRBV10-3,CAIKPGQGDAFF,TGTGCCATCAAACCGGGACAGGGTGACGCTTTCTTT
NA,NA,TRBJ1-3,TRBV7-9,CASGQGIAGNTIYF,TGTGCCTCAGGGCAGGGGATCGCTGGAAACACCATATATTTT
NA,NA,TRBJ2-2,TRBV18,CASSPPVGGTGELFF,TGTGCCAGCTCACCACCAGTCGGGGGCACCGGGGAGCTGTTTTTT
NA,NA,TRBJ1-4,TRBV10-2,CASSERTESEKLFF,TGCGCCAGCAGTGAACGGACAGAGAGCGAAAAACTGTTTTTT
TRBD1,NA,TRBJ2-5,TRBV18,CASSRGTGGPGETQYF,TGTGCCAGCTCACGCGGGACAGGGGGCCCAGGGGAGACCCAGTACTTC
TRBD1,NA,TRBJ1-5,TRBV23-1,CASSQDRDSSNQPQHF,TGCGCCAGCAGTCAGGACCGGGACAGCTCTAATCAGCCCCAGCATTTT
NA,NA,TRBJ1-5,TRBV28,CASSKRGTNQPQHF,TGTGCCAGCAGCAAACGGGGAACTAATCAGCCCCAGCATTTT
NA,NA,TRBJ2-5,TRBV30,CAWEGGETQYF,TGTGCCTGGGAGGGTGGAGAGACCCAGTACTTC
NA,few,TRBJ2-1,TRBV28,CASSLRDYRPEQFF,TGTGCCAGCAGTTTGCGGGATTACCGTCCTGAGCAGTTCTTC
NA,NA,TRBJ1-2,TRBV29-1,CSVEDGGGGDYGYTF,TGCAGCGTTGAAGATGGTGGGGGAGGGGACTATGGCTACACCTTC
NA,NA,TRBJ1-5,TRBV7-6,CASSYDAGQPQHF,TGTGCCAGCAGCTACGACGCAGGCCAGCCCCAGCATTTT
NA,NA,TRBJ2-1,TRBV23-1,CASSHLEVDEQFF,TGCGCCAGCAGTCATTTAGAGGTGGATGAGCAGTTCTTC
NA,few,TRBJ1-3,TRBV9,CASSVNPTGVSGNTIYF,TGTGCCAGCAGCGTTAATCCGACAGGAGTCTCTGGAAACACCATATATTTT
NA,NA,TRBJ2-7,TRBV19,CASQSGEEYEQHF,TGTGCCAGCCAGTCGGGGGAGGAGTACGAGCAGCACTTC
NA,NA,TRBJ2-1,TRBV6-5,CASSYSGGSYNEQFF,TGTGCCAGCAGTTACTCCGGCGGATCCTACAATGAGCAGTTCTTC
NA,NA,TRBJ2-6,TRBV18,CASSPAGAGGANVLTF,TGTGCCAGCTCACCAGCGGGGGCTGGTGGGGCCAACGTCCTGACTTTC
NA,NA,TRBJ2-7,TRBV13,CASSFQGYEQYF,TGTGCCAGCAGCTTTCAGGGTTACGAGCAGTACTTC
TRBD2,NA,TRBJ2-7,TRBV29-1,CSVVSGRAYEQYF,TGCAGCGTTGTTTCAGGGAGGGCCTACGAGCAGTACTTC
NA,few,TRBJ2-7,TRBV29-1,CSVGQAYEQYF,TGCAGCGTTGGACAGGCCTACGAGCAGTACTTC
NA,NA,TRBJ2-7,TRBV19,CASSINAGTPYEQYF,TGTGCCAGTAGTATTAATGCGGGAACCCCCTACGAGCAGTACTTC
TRBD2,NA,TRBJ2-3,TRBV6-5,CASLASGRDTQYF,TGTGCCAGCCTGGCAAGCGGGAGAGATACGCAGTATTTT
TRBD1,NA,TRBJ2-2,TRBV5-6,CASSLRKTGTNTGELFF,TGTGCCAGCAGCTTGAGGAAGACAGGGACGAACACCGGGGAGCTGTTTTTT
NA,few,TRBJ1-1,TRBV28,CASSPWTDNTEAFF,TGTGCCAGCAGCCCATGGACAGACAACACTGAAGCTTTCTTT
TRBD2,NA,TRBJ2-1,TRBV15,CATSGLAELNEQFF,TGTGCCACCAGCGGACTAGCGGAGCTCAATGAGCAGTTCTTC
NA,NA,TRBJ1-1,TRBV7-9,CASSLVATEAFF,TGTGCCAGCAGCTTAGTGGCAACTGAAGCTTTCTTT